This TCR beta chain originates from a study of OX40 agonist ivuxolimab in advanced cancers. Study at large: Ivuxolimab was delivered to patients intravenously every 2 weeks at doses spanning 0.01 to 10 mg/kg.

Data came from immunoSEQ multiplex PCR; TCRdb stores just in-frame clones and leaves some out. This sample has about 36,000 clones; more than 75% occur once, and the top ten carry over 20%. This CDR3 region has 17 residues. The source material was CD4+ or CD8+ T cells sorted from blood, sampled in a trial of the OX40 agonist ivuxolimab. This sequence was found in an adult with an advanced solid tumor such as melanoma, head and neck, liver or kidney cancer. The V and J genes are TRBV12-1 and TRBJ2-3; whether TRBD2, the table's D call, matches the DNA was not checked. TRBV12-1 is listed as a pseudogene. The CDR3 here is CASSSRVLGRSGCTQYF. CDR3 DNA sequence: TGTGCCAGCAGCTCGAGGGTTCTAGGACGATCTGGTTGTACGCAGTATTTT.